The source of this TCR beta chain is a study of blood T cells in healthy people across ages. Study-level findings and limits: PBMCs left unsorted prevented a conclusive naive versus antigen-experienced comparison. When set beside aged donors, long-lived donors presented more naive CD4+ cells and higher diversity.

On this clonotype: Its antigen is not known.

Sample-barcoded 5' priming and a J-beta primer mix drove a second PCR of 7 to 11 cycles. One entry per CDR3 protein results from TCRdb running MiXCR on the 5' RACE reads. The sample has around 2 million distinct CDR3 sequences, about 39% seen once; the top ten hold 20% to 25%. Germline CDR1 reads DFQATT; CDR2 reads SNEGSKA (reference sequence). V was clipped by 7 bases and J by 2 bases, with 8 bases between them. This CDR3 is built from 11 residues. V is TRBV20-1 and J is TRBJ2-5; D perhaps matches TRBD2 (5 bases). The sequenced sample consisted of blood. This receptor was identified in a human donor in good health. The CDR3 bases are TGCAGTGGGACTGGACAAGAGACCCAGTACTTC. This sequence encodes CSGTGQETQYF.